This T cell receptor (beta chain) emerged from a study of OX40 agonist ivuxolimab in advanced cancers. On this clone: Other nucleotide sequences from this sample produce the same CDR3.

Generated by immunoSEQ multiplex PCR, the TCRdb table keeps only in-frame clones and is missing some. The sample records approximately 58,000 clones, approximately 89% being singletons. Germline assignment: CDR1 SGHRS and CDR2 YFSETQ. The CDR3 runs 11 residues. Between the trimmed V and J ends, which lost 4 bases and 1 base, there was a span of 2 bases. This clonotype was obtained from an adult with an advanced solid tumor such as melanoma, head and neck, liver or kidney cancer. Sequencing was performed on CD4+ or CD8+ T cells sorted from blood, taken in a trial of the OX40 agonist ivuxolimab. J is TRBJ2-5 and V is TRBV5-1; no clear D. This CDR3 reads CASSLQETQYF. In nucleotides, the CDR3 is TGCGCCAGCAGCCTCCAAGAGACCCAGTACTTC.